This T cell receptor beta chain was obtained from a study of T cell repertoires in cytomegalovirus infection (dated by TCRdb to about 2019). Notes on the research overall: The HLA type of each donor mattered for the analysis, because public TCR beta signatures pointed to carriage of CMV infection along with the matching HLA type.

Data came from an Illumina HiSeq 1500. TCRdb applied fastp at Q25 and MiXCR to the public reads, then kept only in-frame beta chains. Rows are combined by CDR3 protein, so each entry shows the most common genes and DNA. The sample records approximately 550,000 distinct CDR3 sequences, approximately 17% of which are singletons. Of the sample, 24% falls within the top ten clones. CDR1 is given as SGDLS and CDR2 as YYNGEE, both from the germline V gene. The CDR3 covers 15 residues, taking in both the cysteine and the phenylalanine. Only the CDR3 portion is preserved as DNA: 45 bases, with reading frame beginning at the first base. Trimming costs V 4 bases and J 2 bases, and their ends lie 14 bases apart. Beyond this particular receptor, the publication reports: Cumulative frequency of public TCR beta family members discriminated carriers of CMV infection plus the relevant HLA type in this cohort and an independent roughly 340-donor cohort. In the ex vivo response, HLA-C-restricted CMV-specific TCR beta clonotypes were dominant, and in two of eight donors the single most frequent clonotype came from this HLA-C-restricted group.

Only a few counts were recorded for this clonotype. What this receptor recognizes is not known. No base qualities exist here, and no much larger clone lies one base off it. The sequence derives from a human donor in good health (CMV status not recorded). Some clones in this sample may be carry-over from other donors' samples. This chain is built from TRBV9 and TRBJ2-3; a tentative D call is TRBD1 (5 bases match). Sequenced sample: CD8+ T cells from PBMCs. The CDR3 protein sequence reads: CASSPQGRPTDTQYF. The DNA sequence follows: TGTGCCAGCAGCCCTCAGGGTCGTCCCACAGATACGCAGTATTTT.